These 11 T cell receptor beta chains were all obtained from the same sample, sequenced in a study of OX40 agonist ivuxolimab in advanced cancers. Clones were read by immunoSEQ multiplex PCR, and TCRdb kept only the in-frame ones, dropping some. The data show tens of thousands of clones, with around three quarters seen just once and roughly 22% held by the top ten. Sequenced here: CD4+ or CD8+ T cells sorted from blood, sampled in a trial of the OX40 agonist ivuxolimab. The receptors originated from an adult with an advanced solid tumor such as melanoma, head and neck, liver or kidney cancer.

This clone was seen just once. CDR3 nucleotide sequence: TGTGCCAGCAGCTTAGTCACCGGGACCGGGGAGCTGTTTTTT. Encoded protein: CASSLVTGTGELFF. The chain links TRBV13 to TRBJ2-2; D ambiguous. The V and J ends lost 1 base and 5 bases respectively, with 8 bases between them. CDR1 and CDR2 (germline): PRHDT, FYEKMQ (reference sequence). The CDR3 runs 14 residues.

The gene calls are TRBV6-5 and TRBJ2-7; D not certain. Germline V gene lookup returns CDR1 MNHEY and CDR2 SVGAGI. The V end was cut by 4 bases, the J end by 3 bases, with 4 bases between. This CDR3 is built from 11 residues. CDR3 residues: CASSSYYEQYF. In nucleotides, the CDR3 is TGTGCCAGCAGTTCCTACTACGAGCAGTACTTC.

The chain has TRBV10-3 and TRBJ1-5; D gene uncertain. CDR1 and CDR2 (germline): ENHRY, SYGVKD. The CDR3 consists of 15 residues. Trimming shortened V by 2 bases and J by 0 bases, and 8 bases separated the two germline ends. The CDR3 DNA sequence: TGTGCCATCAGTGAGCCGACCGATAGCAATCAGCCCCAGCATTTT. This gives the protein CAISEPTDSNQPQHF.

The rearrangement links TRBV28 to TRBJ1-6; D is uncertain. Germline V gene data show CDR1 as MDHEN and CDR2 as SYDVKM. The V gene lost 6 bases and the J gene lost 6 bases, with 9 bases spanning the gap. This CDR3 comprises 13 residues. The chain's CDR3 is CASRPSSNSPLHF. CDR3 sequence (DNA): TGTGCCAGCAGGCCATCAAGTAATTCACCCCTCCACTTT.

The chain recombines TRBV11-2 with TRBJ2-7; D may be TRBD1 (5 bases). Trimming cost V 5 bases and J 6 bases, with 17 bases left between them. Germline CDR1 and CDR2: SGHAT and FQNNGV. This CDR3 comprises 14 residues. DNA for the CDR3: TGTGCCAGCAGCCTAAGGGTAGGGGTCGCCGAGCAGTACTTC. Residues: CASSLRVGVAEQYF. Based on the CDR3 plus reference TRBV11-2 and TRBJ2-7, the full variable domain is EAGVAQSPRYKIIEKRQSVAFWCNPISGHATLYWYQQILGQGPKLLIQFQNNGVVDDSQLPKDRFSAERLKGVDSTLKIQPAKLEDSAVYLCASSLRVGVAEQYFGPGTRLTVT.

V usage is TRBV30 and J usage is TRBJ2-2, with no clear D. CDR1 and CDR2 (germline): GTSNPN, SVGIG (reference sequence). Trimming pared 1 base from V and 4 bases from J, leaving 4 bases between. CDR3 length: 12 residues. CDR3 bases: TGTGCCTGGAGTGGTCCCACCGGGGAGCTGTTTTTT. Translation gives CAWSGPTGELFF.

In this sample, this clone turned up once. The chain has TRBV13 and TRBJ2-7; 7 positions match TRBD1. This CDR3 spans 15 amino acids. Germline V CDR1 and CDR2: PRHDT, FYEKMQ (reference sequence). Trimming at V came to 3 bases and at J to 1 base, leaving 6 bases not matched to a gene. The chain's CDR3 is CASSFRRQGSYEQYF. The DNA for the CDR3 is TGTGCCAGCAGCTTTAGGAGACAGGGATCCTACGAGCAGTACTTC.

The rearrangement links TRBV29-1 to TRBJ2-7; no clear D. The CDR3 runs to 12 residues. Germline loops: CDR1 SQVTM, CDR2 ANQGSEA. V shed 0 bases and J shed 1 base, with 4 bases lying between them. The CDR3 bases are TGCAGCGTTGAAGACGGATCCTACGAGCAGTACTTC. It specifies CSVEDGSYEQYF.

The chain is built from TRBV11-3 and TRBJ2-7, with D unresolved. The V end was cut by 5 bases, the J end by 2 bases, with 10 bases between. The germline gives CDR1 SGHNT, CDR2 YENEEA. This CDR3 is built from 13 residues. CDR3 sequence: CASSPGRTYEQYF. CDR3 sequence (DNA): TGTGCCAGCAGCCCCGGACGGACCTACGAGCAGTACTTC.

This clone occurred a few times. This chain connects TRBV7-2 to TRBJ1-3, with 7 bases lining up with TRBD1. Germline CDR1 is SGHTA and CDR2 is FQGNSA. Trimming removed 6 bases from V and 0 bases from J; junction bases left unmatched: 11. CDR3 size: 17 residues. The CDR3 spells CASSSTGAPSSGNTIYF. CDR3 DNA sequence: TGTGCCAGCAGTTCTACAGGGGCCCCAAGCTCTGGAAACACCATATATTTT.

The rearrangement uses TRBV11-1 and TRBJ2-2; D not resolved. Germline V gene data show CDR1 as SGHAT and CDR2 as FQDESV (reference sequence). The CDR3 is 12 amino acids. V was clipped by 2 bases and J by 4 bases, with 2 bases between them. The CDR3 DNA reads TGTGCCAGCAGCTTACTCACCGGGGAGCTGTTTTTT. Its protein is CASSLLTGELFF.